This T cell receptor beta chain was recorded in a study of blood T cell repertoires in COVID-19. Study in general: Italy, Spain and the United States were the sources of the convalescent and acute COVID-19 samples.

How the authors handled the data: Amplifying reference gene primers gave estimates of nucleated cell counts. Data came from immunoSEQ multiplex PCR; TCRdb stores just in-frame clones and leaves some out. That table supplies the V and J calls and clone size; D and trimming were determined from the DNA. The sample consists of 250,000 to 300,000 clones, approximately 90% of them appearing once. There are 12 residues in the CDR3. Trimming took off 3 bases at V and 4 bases at J, with 7 bases between the two ends. Germline CDR1 DFQATT, CDR2 SNEGSKA (reference sequence). The V call is TRBV20-1, the J call TRBJ2-1; D uncertain. This TCR derives from a man aged 35 to 55 with acute or convalescent COVID-19. Material: peripheral blood. The CDR3 sequence is CSASSGYNEQFF. The CDR3 nucleotides read TGCAGTGCTAGTTCCGGGTACAATGAGCAGTTCTTC.